The 21 T cell receptor beta chains presented below share a single source sample, sequenced in a study of response to subunit inactivated influenza vaccine. TCRdb re-derived calls from the RT-PCR reads in MiXCR, one entry per CDR3 protein. Of 590,000 or so distinct CDR3 sequences listed, about 14% are singletons. The sample consisted of PBMCs from blood, taken approximately 15 days before vaccination. The receptors come from a man aged 45-60 years who received an inactivated influenza vaccine.

This clonotype was seen many times. The chain links TRBV18 to TRBJ1-1; D gene ambiguous. V shed 4 bases and J shed 1 base, with 22 bases lying between them. The CDR3 has 18 amino acids. Looked up from germline, CDR1 is KGHSH and CDR2 is LQKENI. CDR3: CASSRGRSKILSNTEAFF. CDR3 DNA: TGTGCCAGCTCACGGGGTCGCAGTAAAATCCTTTCGAACACTGAAGCTTTCTTT.

The chain combines TRBV2 with TRBJ2-1, with 8 bases identical to TRBD2. CDR3 length: 15 residues. Per germline, CDR1 SNHLY and CDR2 FYNNEI. V lost 2 bases and J lost 2; bases outside the gene matches: 2. The CDR3 region is CASSEWGLAYNEQFF. The DNA for the CDR3 is TGTGCCAGCAGTGAATGGGGACTAGCCTACAATGAGCAGTTCTTC.

This clonotype was detected only a few times. This chain connects TRBV6-2 or TRBV6-3 to TRBJ1-5; no clear D gene. This CDR3 is built from 11 residues. CDR1 MNHEY and CDR2 SVGEGT come from the germline V gene. The germline V and J ends were trimmed by 4 bases and 15 bases, with 13 bases remaining between them. CDR3 bases: TGTGCCAGCAGTTCAGGATATCTTGGGCATTTT. Translating gives CASSSGYLGHF.

Ten or more counts support this clonotype. The V call is TRBV29-1, the J call TRBJ2-3; D perhaps matches TRBD1 (6 bases). V was pared by 4 bases and J by 2 bases, with 19 bases between. The germline V gene has CDR1 SQVTM and CDR2 ANQGSEA. The CDR3 consists of 16 residues. The CDR3, as DNA: TGCAGCGTTGCCGTTGGATATTCAGGGGTCACAGATACGCAGTATTTT. This gives the protein CSVAVGYSGVTDTQYF.

This clonotype has a handful of counts. This chain uses TRBV27 with TRBJ2-1; the D gene is possibly TRBD2 (5 bases). Germline V gene lookup returns CDR1 MNHEY and CDR2 SMNVEV (reference sequence). V was cut by 11 bases and J by 0 bases, with 17 bases left in between. This CDR3 is built from 15 residues. In DNA, the CDR3 is TGTGCCTCTTCTCGGCGGGTCGACTCCTACAATGAGCAGTTCTTC. Translated: CASSRRVDSYNEQFF.

The chain combines TRBV5-1 with TRBJ1-1, with D maybe TRBD1 (6 bases). This CDR3 is built from 13 residues. The germline gives CDR1 SGHRS, CDR2 YFSETQ. Trimming stripped 0 bases from V and 6 bases from J, with 9 bases between. The DNA of the CDR3 is TGCGCCAGCAGCTTGGCCTGGACAGCTGAAGCTTTCTTT. Protein product: CASSLAWTAEAFF.

The CDR3 DNA follows: TGTGCCAGCAGCGCCCGGGAAGCGGGGAACACCGGGGAGCTGTTTTTT. Translated, it gives CASSAREAGNTGELFF. The chain uses TRBV5-4 and TRBJ2-2; D possibly corresponds to TRBD2 (6 bases). The CDR3 extends over 16 amino acids. The V gene lost 4 bases and the J gene lost 1 base, with 14 bases spanning the gap. In germline, CDR1 is SGHNT, CDR2 YYREEE (reference sequence).

This clonotype was seen a few times. This chain uses TRBV6-5 with TRBJ2-3; D uncertain. The CDR3 extends over 14 amino acids. V dropped 2 bases and J dropped 0 bases, with 6 bases sitting between them. Germline V lookup: CDR1 MNHEY, CDR2 SVGAGI. The CDR3 is CASSYEASTDTQYF. The CDR3 DNA follows: TGTGCCAGCAGTTACGAGGCTAGCACAGATACGCAGTATTTT.

In this sample, this clonotype turned up a few times. J is TRBJ2-3 and V is TRBV11-2, with 9 positions matching TRBD2. Per the germline V gene, CDR1 is SGHAT and CDR2 is FQNNGV. CDR3 length: 15 amino acids. Losses at the gene ends were 3 bases for V and 5 bases for J; bases not matched to a gene: 6. Here the CDR3 DNA reads TGTGCCAGCAGCTTTAGCGGGAGATGGGGAGATACGCAGTATTTT. Translation gives CASSFSGRWGDTQYF.

The chain is built from TRBV10-3 and TRBJ2-5; tentatively, D is TRBD1 (6 bases). The germline V gene has CDR1 ENHRY and CDR2 SYGVKD. This CDR3 comprises 14 residues. The V gene lost 6 bases and the J gene lost 2 bases, with 13 bases spanning the gap. In DNA form, the CDR3 reads TGTGCCATCAGCGATGACAGGTTGCAAGAGACCCAGTACTTC. Protein: CAISDDRLQETQYF.

The chain recombines TRBV4-2 with TRBJ2-3, with D possibly TRBD2 on 6 matching bases. CDR1 is LGHNA and CDR2 is YNFKEQ in the germline V gene. The CDR3 totals 14 residues. The germline V and J ends were trimmed by 1 base and 6 bases, with 11 bases remaining between them. The DNA for the CDR3 is TGTGCCAGCAGCCAAGGCGGGATGTGGGATACGCAGTATTTT. This sequence encodes CASSQGGMWDTQYF.

The J gene is TRBJ2-3, the V gene TRBV4-1; D perhaps matches TRBD2 (7 bases). Trimming pared 1 base from V and 2 bases from J, leaving 13 bases between. CDR1 and CDR2 from the germline V gene are MGHRA and YSYEKL. The CDR3 has 16 residues. The CDR3 sequence: CASSQGGRGITDTQYF. CDR3 bases: TGCGCCAGCAGCCAAGGGGGGCGGGGGATCACAGATACGCAGTATTTT.

J is TRBJ1-2 and V is TRBV6-5; 7 bases line up with TRBD1. The CDR3 is 16 amino acids. The junction had 10 bases not matched to a gene; V was cut back by 2 bases and J by 4 bases. CDR1 is MNHEY, CDR2 SVGAGI, per germline. CDR3 amino acids: CASSYIRDRLFYGYTF. The CDR3 DNA is TGTGCCAGCAGTTACATCCGGGACAGATTATTCTATGGCTACACCTTC.

This clonotype was counted a few times. Possible read error: a much larger clone is one base away. The CDR3 DNA follows: TGCGCCAGCAGCTTGGCCGGGAGGTCCTACAATGAGCAGTTCTTC. Encoded protein: CASSLAGRSYNEQFF. The V gene is TRBV5-1, the J gene TRBJ2-1; TRBD2 matches 7 bases. This CDR3 is 15 amino acids long. The germline V gene has CDR1 SGHRS and CDR2 YFSETQ. Trimming took 0 bases from V and 1 from J; bases not matched to a gene: 1.

This clonotype was counted between two and nine times. This sequence joins TRBV16 and TRBJ1-3; 9 bases are shared with TRBD1. V trimming: 6 bases; J trimming: 4 bases; junction bases outside the gene matches: 10. CDR1 KGHSY and CDR2 FQNENV come from the germline V gene. CDR3 length: 16 residues. The CDR3 nucleotides are TGTGCCAGCAGACCCGGGACAGGGTTGGCCGGAAACACCATATATTTT. Its translation is CASRPGTGLAGNTIYF.

This clonotype has more than one count but fewer than ten. V gene TRBV6-2 or TRBV6-3 combines with J gene TRBJ2-7; D tentatively reads TRBD1 or TRBD2 (5 bases each). CDR3 length: 13 amino acids. Trimming took off 7 bases at V and 3 bases at J, with 13 bases between the two ends. Germline-derived CDR1 and CDR2 are MNHEY and SVGEGT. The CDR3: CASTRDGYYEQYF. DNA of the CDR3: TGTGCCAGCACCAGGGACGGCTACTACGAGCAGTACTTC.

This clonotype was recorded many times. This chain joins TRBV12-3 or TRBV12-4 and TRBJ2-1, with 8 positions matching TRBD1. Unmatched junction bases numbered 6, after V lost 3 bases and J lost 5 bases. This CDR3 is built from 15 residues. The DNA of the CDR3 is TGTGCCAGCAGTTTGAGGCAGGGGGCTAACAATGAGCAGTTCTTC. It encodes CASSLRQGANNEQFF.

The gene calls are TRBV6-2 or TRBV6-3 and TRBJ2-3; D is uncertain. Germline V CDR1 and CDR2: MNHEY, SVGEGT. The CDR3 contains 12 residues. V lost 6 bases, J lost 2 bases, and 6 bases lay in between. The CDR3 sequence is CASSHITDTQYF. Written as DNA, the CDR3 is TGTGCCAGCAGCCATATCACAGATACGCAGTATTTT.

The rearrangement uses TRBV11-2 and TRBJ2-2, with 10 positions matching TRBD2. The CDR3 loop spans 18 amino acids. V lost 6 bases and J lost 5; bases outside the gene matches: 15. Germline CDR1 SGHAT, CDR2 FQNNGV. The CDR3 nucleotides read TGTGCCAGCAGACGCGCTCCGATTACTAGCGGGATGACCGGGGAGCTGTTTTTT. Amino acids: CASRRAPITSGMTGELFF. Filled out from reference TRBV11-2 and TRBJ2-2, the complete variable domain reads EAGVAQSPRYKIIEKRQSVAFWCNPISGHATLYWYQQILGQGPKLLIQFQNNGVVDDSQLPKDRFSAERLKGVDSTLKIQPAKLEDSAVYLCASRRAPITSGMTGELFFGEGSRLTVL.

About this clonotype itself: The germline gene is not matched at one end of the junction; a read error may be the cause. The V gene is TRBV5-1, the J gene TRBJ2-7; TRBD1 matches at 8 bases. The germline V gene has CDR1 SGHRS and CDR2 YFSETQ. The CDR3 extends over 13 amino acids. In nucleotides, the CDR3 is TGCACCAGCGGACCCGGGACAGGCCACGAGCAGTACTTC. This codes for CTSGPGTGHEQYF.

This chain uses TRBV20-1 with TRBJ1-1; 10 nucleotides match TRBD1. The CDR3 contains 15 residues. The germline CDR1 and CDR2 sequences are DFQATT and SNEGSKA (reference sequence). V was pared by 3 bases and J by 8 bases, with 12 bases of the junction left unmatched. CDR3 in amino acids: CSASQGGGQGVEAFF. DNA for the CDR3: TGCAGTGCTAGTCAAGGAGGAGGACAGGGGGTAGAAGCTTTCTTT.